This is a list of T cell receptor beta chains from one sample in a study of preoperative IRX-2 immunotherapy in early breast cancer. The method was immunoSEQ multiplex PCR; TCRdb's version includes in-frame clones alone and lacks a portion of them. This sample carries about 29,000 clones, around 90% of them seen once, and the ten largest clones take around a tenth. Sample collection occurred from a patient treated with IRX-2 immunotherapy. These receptors came from a human donor with breast cancer. The CDR3 runs from the conserved cysteine through the conserved F or W. A D gene is named only where the DNA matches it firmly. Expanded clones are given a class, and other clones once, few, many or no size at all.

DNA: TGTGCCACCAGCCCCGCGGGGTACGAGCAGTACTTC; CDR3: CATSPAGYEQYF; D: .; V: TRBV15; size: .; J: TRBJ2-7
DNA: TGCGCCAGCAGCAAGGGACAGAACTATGGCTACACCTTC; CDR3: CASSKGQNYGYTF; D: TRBD1; V: TRBV5-1; size: .; J: TRBJ1-2
DNA: TGCGCCAGCAGCTTGGGGTTTAGACAGGCTGAGTATTCACCCCTCCACTTT; CDR3: CASSLGFRQAEYSPLHF; D: .; V: TRBV5-1; size: .; J: TRBJ1-6
DNA: TGTGCCAGCAGTTACCTAAGACAGGGAGTTACCTACGAGCAGTACTTC; CDR3: CASSYLRQGVTYEQYF; D: TRBD1; V: TRBV6-6; size: few; J: TRBJ2-7
DNA: TGTGCCAGCAGCTTAGGGGAGACTGAAGCTTTCTTT; CDR3: CASSLGETEAFF; D: .; V: TRBV7-8; size: .; J: TRBJ1-1
DNA: TGTGCCAGCAGCTTCAATAATCCCGGCTACGAGCAGTACTTC; CDR3: CASSFNNPGYEQYF; D: .; V: TRBV11-2; size: once; J: TRBJ2-7
DNA: TGTGCCAGCAGCAGCCCCGGGGAGCCGAGTACCGGGACCTCTAGCACAGATACGCAGTATTTT; CDR3: CASSSPGEPSTGTSSTDTQYF; D: .; V: TRBV21-1; size: .; J: TRBJ2-3
DNA: TGTGCCTCTAAGCGAGATGGGGAGACCCAGTACTTC; CDR3: CASKRDGETQYF; D: .; V: TRBV10-3; size: .; J: TRBJ2-5
DNA: TGTGCCAGCAGCGGCAGGGAAACAGATACGCAGTATTTT; CDR3: CASSGRETDTQYF; D: .; V: TRBV5-8; size: .; J: TRBJ2-3
DNA: TGTGCCAGCAGCGTAGCGCCAGGGGGCGCGTCCGGGGAGCTGTTTTTT; CDR3: CASSVAPGGASGELFF; D: TRBD1; V: TRBV9; size: .; J: TRBJ2-2
DNA: TGTGCCACCAGCGGGACAGGCACCTACGAGCAGTACTTC; CDR3: CATSGTGTYEQYF; D: TRBD1; V: TRBV15; size: .; J: TRBJ2-7
DNA: TGCGCCAGCAGCCCCCAAGCGGACTACGAGCAGTACTTC; CDR3: CASSPQADYEQYF; D: .; V: TRBV5-1; size: .; J: TRBJ2-7
DNA: TGTGCCAGTACTACCGGGACTCACAACACCGGGGAGCTGTTTTTT; CDR3: CASTTGTHNTGELFF; D: .; V: TRBV19; size: .; J: TRBJ2-2
DNA: TGTACCAGCAGCCTTAATAGCAATCAGCCCCAGCATTTT; CDR3: CTSSLNSNQPQHF; D: .; V: TRBV11-2; size: .; J: TRBJ1-5
DNA: TGTGCCAGCTCACCACCGGGCCTCACCGGGGAGCTGTTTTTT; CDR3: CASSPPGLTGELFF; D: .; V: TRBV18; size: .; J: TRBJ2-2
DNA: TGTGCCAGCAGTTCCGCAAATCGGACCTGGTATTTTCCGTATTCACCCCTCCACTTT; CDR3: CASSSANRTWYFPYSPLHF; D: .; V: TRBV27; size: .; J: TRBJ1-6
DNA: TGTGCCAGTAGTATAAAAGGACAGGGGGAGACCCAGTACTTC; CDR3: CASSIKGQGETQYF; D: TRBD1; V: TRBV19; size: .; J: TRBJ2-5
DNA: TGCGCCAGCAGCTTGTTGTTACAAGAGACCCAGTACTTC; CDR3: CASSLLLQETQYF; D: .; V: TRBV5-1; size: .; J: TRBJ2-5
DNA: TGTGCCAGCAGCAGGCAATTGGGAGCCCTTAACTATGGCTACACCTTC; CDR3: CASSRQLGALNYGYTF; D: .; V: TRBV5-8; size: few; J: TRBJ1-2
DNA: TGTGCCAGCAGCCGAAGGAGGGGCACAGATACGCAGTATTTT; CDR3: CASSRRRGTDTQYF; D: .; V: TRBV28; size: .; J: TRBJ2-3
DNA: TGTGCCAGCAGTTACTCGAGACAATACAATGAGCAGTTCTTC; CDR3: CASSYSRQYNEQFF; D: .; V: TRBV6-5; size: .; J: TRBJ2-1
DNA: TGTGCCAGCAGCTTTGACAGGCATAGGGGCTACACCTTC; CDR3: CASSFDRHRGYTF; D: .; V: TRBV5-4; size: .; J: TRBJ1-2
DNA: TGCGCCAGCAGCCAAGATCTCTTTGGGGTTTCACCCCTCCACTTT; CDR3: CASSQDLFGVSPLHF; D: .; V: TRBV4-3; size: .; J: TRBJ1-6
DNA: TGCGCCAGCGGGCTGGCGGGAGGCCTCTCTAACACAGATACGCAGTATTTT; CDR3: CASGLAGGLSNTDTQYF; D: TRBD2; V: TRBV10-2; size: .; J: TRBJ2-3
DNA: TGCGCCAGCAGCCAATCCCAGGCGAGGGCGGAGGGCTACACCTTC; CDR3: CASSQSQARAEGYTF; D: .; V: TRBV4-1; size: .; J: TRBJ1-2
DNA: TGTGCCAGTAGTATCCAGGGGCGGGGAGAGCAGTACTTC; CDR3: CASSIQGRGEQYF; D: .; V: TRBV19; size: .; J: TRBJ2-7
DNA: TGTGCCAGCAGTTTTGCGGGGGGGCTTCTTTCGAATGAGCAGTTCTTC; CDR3: CASSFAGGLLSNEQFF; D: TRBD2; V: TRBV6-5; size: .; J: TRBJ2-1
DNA: TGCGCCAGCAGCTTCCCTAGCGGGGGGTCCTTCTCCTACAATGAGCAGTTCTTC; CDR3: CASSFPSGGSFSYNEQFF; D: TRBD2; V: TRBV5-1; size: few; J: TRBJ2-1
DNA: TGCGCCAGCAGACCGGAAGCACTAGCGGACACCGGGGAGCTGTTTTTT; CDR3: CASRPEALADTGELFF; D: TRBD2; V: TRBV4-1; size: .; J: TRBJ2-2
DNA: TGTGCCAGCTCACCACCAGGGGGGGTGAACGAGCAGTACTTC; CDR3: CASSPPGGVNEQYF; D: .; V: TRBV18; size: .; J: TRBJ2-7
DNA: TGTGCCAGCAGCCCACCTAACCTTGTAAATGAGCAGTTCTTC; CDR3: CASSPPNLVNEQFF; D: .; V: TRBV7-9; size: .; J: TRBJ2-1
DNA: TGCGCCAGCAGCTTTGGTCAGGGCGGGACTGAAGCTTTCTTT; CDR3: CASSFGQGGTEAFF; D: .; V: TRBV5-1; size: .; J: TRBJ1-1
DNA: TGCGCCAGTACAGTGGCTGGGGAGCTGTTTTTT; CDR3: CASTVAGELFF; D: .; V: TRBV10-2; size: .; J: TRBJ2-2
DNA: TGTGCCAGCAGCCCCTGGGACAGGGCTTTTGAGCAGTACTTC; CDR3: CASSPWDRAFEQYF; D: TRBD1; V: TRBV9; size: .; J: TRBJ2-7
DNA: TGTGCCAGCAGTGAAGTGACGCTAGCGGGAGACGAGCAGTACTTC; CDR3: CASSEVTLAGDEQYF; D: TRBD2; V: TRBV6-1; size: .; J: TRBJ2-7
DNA: TGTGCCAGCAGCTGGAGCGGGAGGGTACAAGAGACCCAGTACTTC; CDR3: CASSWSGRVQETQYF; D: TRBD2; V: TRBV7-6; size: .; J: TRBJ2-5
DNA: TGTGCCAGCAGTGAAGGGTTAGCAGCTATCTACGAGCAGTACTTC; CDR3: CASSEGLAAIYEQYF; D: .; V: TRBV6-1; size: .; J: TRBJ2-7
DNA: TGTGCCAGCAGCTTAGCTAGCGGGGGGGCCTGGGAGCAGTACTTC; CDR3: CASSLASGGAWEQYF; D: TRBD2; V: TRBV7-6; size: .; J: TRBJ2-7
DNA: TGTGCCAGCAGCTTAGGCAGGCGGGGGGGCCGGGAAGATACGCAGTATTTT; CDR3: CASSLGRRGGREDTQYF; D: TRBD2; V: TRBV11-2; size: .; J: TRBJ2-3
DNA: TGTGCCAGCAGTTCTAGGGTACAGCCCCAGCATTTT; CDR3: CASSSRVQPQHF; D: .; V: TRBV28; size: .; J: TRBJ1-5
DNA: TGCGCCAGCAGCTTGGGTCCAGGGGGCGATGACACCATATATTTT; CDR3: CASSLGPGGDDTIYF; D: TRBD1; V: TRBV5-1; size: .; J: TRBJ1-3
DNA: TGTGCCATCAGAGCCCCGGTGGGCTCCTACAATGAGCAGTTCTTC; CDR3: CAIRAPVGSYNEQFF; D: .; V: TRBV10-3; size: few; J: TRBJ2-1
DNA: TGTGCCAGCTCTCCCACAGATACGCAGTATTTT; CDR3: CASSPTDTQYF; D: .; V: TRBV18; size: .; J: TRBJ2-3
DNA: TGTGCCAGCAGTGACCTCTACAATGAGCAGTTCTTC; CDR3: CASSDLYNEQFF; D: .; V: TRBV2; size: .; J: TRBJ2-1
DNA: TGTGCCAGCAGTTTTTCCGGGACTAGCGGGGGGGATGAGCAGTTCTTC; CDR3: CASSFSGTSGGDEQFF; D: TRBD2; V: TRBV6-6; size: .; J: TRBJ2-1
DNA: TGTGCCAGCAGCGGAACCAGGGTTGGCACTGAAGCTTTCTTT; CDR3: CASSGTRVGTEAFF; D: .; V: TRBV9; size: .; J: TRBJ1-1
DNA: TGTGCCAGCAGCCCGGCCGGAAACACCATATATTTT; CDR3: CASSPAGNTIYF; D: .; V: TRBV11-2; size: .; J: TRBJ1-3
DNA: TGTGCCAGCAGCTTCGTAGAGACCCAGTACTTC; CDR3: CASSFVETQYF; D: .; V: TRBV7-9; size: .; J: TRBJ2-5
DNA: TGTGCCAGCAGCAATGGAGGAGGGCGGGAAGCTTTCTTT; CDR3: CASSNGGGREAFF; D: .; V: TRBV11-2; size: .; J: TRBJ1-1